This T cell receptor beta chain was captured in a study of early T cells in non-severe SARS-CoV-2 infection. Tagging with unique molecular identifiers was applied to individual cDNA molecules. TCRdb passed the 5' RACE reads through MiXCR, listing each CDR3 protein once. The sample contains around 77,000 distinct CDR3 sequences, 14% of which appear only once. CDR3 length: 13 amino acids. The ends were cut back, 2 bases at V and 4 bases at J, with 8 bases in the middle. The chain employs TRBV12-3 or TRBV12-4 and TRBJ1-2; no clear D gene. This TCR was sampled from an adult who was a healthcare worker with PCR-confirmed SARS-CoV-2 infection or an uninfected control (not recorded which). Sequenced material: whole blood, taken at baseline. Here the CDR3 reads CASSLLSSYGYTF. CDR3 sequence (DNA): TGTGCCAGCAGTTTACTGTCGAGCTATGGCTACACCTTC.